This TCR beta chain was retrieved from a study of blood T cell repertoires in COVID-19. V was cut by 2 bases and J by 2 bases, with 10 bases left in between. The germline V gene encodes CDR1 LNHDA and CDR2 SQIVND (reference sequence). This CDR3 comprises 14 residues. In the original analysis: Amplifying reference gene primers gave estimates of nucleated cell counts. Sequencing used immunoSEQ multiplex PCR; TCRdb keeps in-frame clones, though not all of them. V and J calls and clone size are given by that table; D and trimming were obtained from the DNA. The sample lists roughly 250,000 clones; around 90% were seen once. The participants were between about 18 and 90 years old and came from about two dozen US areas.

The clonotype comes from a woman in her twenties or thirties with acute COVID-19. The sample consisted of PBMCs or T cells enriched from blood (not recorded which). J is TRBJ2-7 and V is TRBV19; D unclear. The CDR3 region has the DNA TGTGCCAGTAGTATAAGTTCCACAGCCTACGAGCAGTACTTC. It specifies CASSISSTAYEQYF.